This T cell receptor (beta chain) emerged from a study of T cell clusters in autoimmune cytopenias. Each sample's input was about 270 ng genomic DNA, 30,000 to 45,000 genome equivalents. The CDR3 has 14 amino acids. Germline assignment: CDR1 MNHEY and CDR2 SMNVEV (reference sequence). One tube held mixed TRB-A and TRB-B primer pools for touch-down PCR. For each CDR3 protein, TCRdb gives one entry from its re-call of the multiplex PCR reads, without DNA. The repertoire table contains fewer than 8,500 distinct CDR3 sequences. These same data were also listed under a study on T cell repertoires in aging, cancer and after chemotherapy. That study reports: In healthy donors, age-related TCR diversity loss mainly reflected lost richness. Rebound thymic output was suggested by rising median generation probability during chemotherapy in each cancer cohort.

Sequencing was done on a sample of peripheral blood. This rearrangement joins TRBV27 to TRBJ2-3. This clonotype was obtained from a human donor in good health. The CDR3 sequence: CASSLSTTEDTQYF.